These 15 T cell receptor beta chains came from one sample sequenced in a study of monozygotic twins with inflammatory bowel disease (dated by TCRdb to the late 2010s). Library preparation used 5' RACE. Sequencing relied on an Illumina HiSeq 2500. Each entry corresponds to one CDR3 protein sequence from reads that TCRdb reprocessed, and DNA is not given. The table kept for this sample lists fewer than 400,000 distinct CDR3 sequences. In total, the top ten clones hold 5.6% of the sample. What was sequenced was blood. These receptors originate from a human donor with ulcerative colitis or Crohn's disease, or a healthy co-twin of an affected twin (not recorded which).

The chain employs TRBV6-5 and TRBJ1-2; TCRdb reports TRBD1, a call that lacks DNA to check it against. The CDR3 runs 15 residues. Germline V CDR1 and CDR2: MNHEY, SVGAGI. CDR3 region: CASSSPGIGSYGYTF.

The chain combines TRBV12-3 or TRBV12-4 with TRBJ1-6. The CDR3 is made up of 19 amino acids. This CDR3 reads CASSFAGFSSSSYNSPLHF.

The chain uses TRBV29-1 and TRBJ1-4; absent DNA, TCRdb's TRBD1 call cannot be checked. This CDR3 is built from 15 residues. From germline, CDR1 is SQVTM and CDR2 ANQGSEA. This chain's CDR3 is CSVVRVGETNEKLFF. The whole variable domain, remainder taken from reference TRBV29-1 and TRBJ1-4, is SAVISQKPSRDICQRGTSLTIQCQVDSQVTMMFWYRQQPGQSLTLIATANQGSEATYESGFVIDKFPISRPNLTFSTLTVSNMSPEDSSIYLCSVVRVGETNEKLFFGSGTQLSVL.

The chain links TRBV7-2 to TRBJ2-2; with no DNA, the TCRdb D assignment of TRBD1 cannot be verified. CDR3 size: 16 residues. Germline CDR1 is SGHTA and CDR2 is FQGNSA. CDR3 sequence reads: CASSLVGQGAHGELFF.

This chain uses TRBV7-2 with TRBJ2-5; TCRdb gives TRBD2 as the D gene, but with no DNA this cannot be confirmed. CDR3 length: 13 amino acids. CDR1 and CDR2 from the germline V gene are SGHTA and FQGNSA. CDR3 amino acids: CASSQRGEETQYF.

The chain couples TRBV27 to TRBJ2-5. This CDR3 comprises 14 residues. The germline V gene has CDR1 MNHEY and CDR2 SMNVEV (reference sequence). The CDR3 protein is CASSDGGHQETQYF.

The chain combines TRBV12-3 or TRBV12-4 with TRBJ1-4; TCRdb indicates TRBD1, and absent DNA this call remains unverified. This CDR3 spans 16 amino acids. The CDR3 protein is CASSDRGGRTNEKLFF.

This sequence joins TRBV7-2 and TRBJ2-2; absent DNA, TCRdb's TRBD1 call cannot be checked. Germline V CDR1 and CDR2: SGHTA, FQGNSA. This CDR3 contains 14 residues. The CDR3: CASSLGQGLGELFF.

The rearrangement links TRBV12-3 or TRBV12-4 to TRBJ2-1; TCRdb indicates TRBD1, and absent DNA this call remains unverified. This CDR3 is built from 15 residues. The CDR3 spells CASSPRTGKPYEQFF.

The rearrangement links TRBV12-3 or TRBV12-4 to TRBJ2-1; TCRdb proposes TRBD1, but this gene call is untestable without DNA. The CDR3 has 16 amino acids. CDR3 protein: CASSSQRDRGKDEQFF.

This chain joins TRBV16 and TRBJ1-5; TCRdb's D call, TRBD1, is unchecked because there is no DNA. The length of the CDR3 is 15 residues. Germline lookup yields CDR1 KGHSY and CDR2 FQNENV. The chain's CDR3 is CASSPMGQKESPQHF.

The chain links TRBV4-3 to TRBJ2-1; TCRdb's D call, TRBD2, is unchecked because there is no DNA. The CDR3 length is 15 residues. Per the germline V gene, CDR1 is LGHNA and CDR2 is YSLEER. The CDR3 region is CASSLGLGIYNEQFF.

The V and J genes are TRBV29-1 and TRBJ2-7; TCRdb outputs TRBD1, but without DNA this stays unchecked. Germline values: CDR1 SQVTM, CDR2 ANQGSEA. The CDR3 length is 18 residues. The CDR3 loop reads CSVEDREWDTGFPYEQYF.

The V and J genes are TRBV20-1 and TRBJ2-7; the D gene TCRdb calls, TRBD2, cannot be checked with no DNA. The CDR3 is 14 residues long. Germline assignment: CDR1 DFQATT and CDR2 SNEGSKA (reference sequence). The CDR3 reads CSASRTSGIYEQYF.

This rearrangement joins TRBV5-1 to TRBJ1-5; TCRdb gives TRBD1 as the D gene, but with no DNA this cannot be confirmed. There are 15 residues in the CDR3. The germline gives CDR1 SGHRS, CDR2 YFSETQ. The CDR3: CASSLAGGLYQPQHF.